This T cell receptor (beta chain) was recorded in a study of blood T cell repertoires in COVID-19. This CDR3 contains 14 residues. V lost 4 bases and J 4 bases, leaving 12 bases between the germline ends. The V gene's germline CDR1 is SGHNT and CDR2 YYREEE (reference sequence). Sequencing used immunoSEQ multiplex PCR; TCRdb keeps in-frame clones, though not all of them. The sample records tens of thousands of clones, around 82% being singletons. The gene calls are TRBV5-4 and TRBJ2-1, with a tentative D call TRBD2 (7 bases). The sequenced sample was peripheral blood. This clonotype originated in a human donor in a cohort sampled during active COVID-19. The CDR3 DNA sequence: TGTGCCAGCAGCGACGGGGGGCTGTACAATGAGCAGTTCTTC. Translating gives CASSDGGLYNEQFF.